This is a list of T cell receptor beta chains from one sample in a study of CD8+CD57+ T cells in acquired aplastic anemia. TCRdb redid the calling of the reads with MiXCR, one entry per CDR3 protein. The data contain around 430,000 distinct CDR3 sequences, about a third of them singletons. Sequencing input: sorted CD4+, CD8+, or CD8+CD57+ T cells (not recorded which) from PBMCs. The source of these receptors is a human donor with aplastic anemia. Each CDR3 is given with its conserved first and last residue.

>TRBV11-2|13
CASSLTVGTEAFF
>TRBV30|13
CAWSPGQGQPQHF
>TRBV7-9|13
CASSLYITETQYF
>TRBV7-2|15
CASTRTSASPYEQYF
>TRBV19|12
CATYRQDYGYTF
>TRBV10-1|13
CASSDPLYNEQFF
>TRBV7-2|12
CASSLVREDQYF
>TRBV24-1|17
CATSDRSSPLRANVLTF
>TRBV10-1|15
CASSGGGHRTTEAFF
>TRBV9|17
CASSVETGGAFYNEQFF
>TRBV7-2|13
CASSLIVTDTQYF
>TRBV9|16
CASSARLAGAPGELFF